The 22 T cell receptor beta chains below all came from one sample that was sequenced in a study of shared clonotypes between healthy human individuals. The table came from immunoSEQ multiplex PCR; TCRdb's copy has only in-frame clones and leaves some out. Seen here are 600,000 to 700,000 clones, around 78% observed once, and the top ten hold around 2%. The specimen was memory CD4+ T cells sorted from blood. Indicated subset: CD45RA-negative fraction. These receptors all stem from a woman in her thirties in good health.

V is TRBV9 and J is TRBJ2-3; D uncertain. This CDR3 contains 15 residues. Trimming took off 4 bases at V and 2 bases at J, with 14 bases between the two ends. Germline V CDR1 and CDR2: SGDLS, YYNGEE. The CDR3: CASSPHSTPTDTQYF. The CDR3 region has the DNA TGTGCCAGCAGCCCACACTCCACGCCCACAGATACGCAGTATTTT.

The chain has TRBV6-4 and TRBJ1-5, with TRBD1 as a possible D gene (6 bases). V was pared by 11 bases and J by 2 bases, with 13 bases between. Per germline, CDR1 MRHNA and CDR2 SNTAGT. The CDR3 covers 13 residues. CDR3 DNA: TGTGCCGGGGGGCCCCGAGGCAATCAGCCCCAGCATTTT. As protein: CAGGPRGNQPQHF.

Points on this clone: Since a far larger clone is one base different, this is likely a read error. The conserved final phenylalanine or tryptophan is absent from the CDR3, which likely points to a read error. This chain connects TRBV2 to TRBJ1-4, with TRBD1 matching 7 bases. With V trimmed by 8 bases and J by 3 bases, 6 bases remained unmatched. Germline CDR1 is SNHLY and CDR2 is FYNNEI. This CDR3 comprises 14 residues. The CDR3 region has the DNA TGTGCCAGCGGGGAGGGGACAGCTAATGAAAAACTGTTTTCT. As protein: CASGEGTANEKLFS.

This clone occurred once. This chain joins TRBV4-1 and TRBJ1-4; the D gene is possibly TRBD1 (5 bases). Germline loops: CDR1 MGHRA, CDR2 YSYEKL. Trimming took 1 base from V and 8 from J, leaving 8 bases between them. The CDR3 spans 13 residues. In DNA, the CDR3 is TGCGCCAGCAGCCAAGTGTGGGGGGAAAAACTGTTTTTT. This gives the protein CASSQVWGEKLFF.

This clone was detected a few times. The chain joins TRBV5-1 to TRBJ2-1; 13 nucleotides match TRBD2. Germline trimming cut 3 bases from V and 9 bases from J; bases unmatched to any gene: 9. The CDR3 has 16 residues. The germline gives CDR1 SGHRS, CDR2 YFSETQ. CDR3 coding DNA: TGCGCCAGCAGCTCTCCCGGGACTAGCGGGATTGGTGAGCAGTTCTTC. Its protein is CASSSPGTSGIGEQFF.

The chain couples TRBV25-1 to TRBJ1-1, with a possible D match to TRBD1 (6 bases). Germline values: CDR1 MGHDK, CDR2 SYGVNS. V was cut by 0 bases and J by 5 bases, with 16 bases left in between. The CDR3 sequence is 16 residues long. CDR3 protein: CASSEYRPGASTEAFF. The CDR3 bases are TGTGCCAGCAGTGAATATCGGCCGGGGGCGAGTACTGAAGCTTTCTTT.

This clone came up once. The CDR3 reads CASSLAGIGEKETQYF. The CDR3 coding sequence is TGTGCCAGCAGCTTAGCGGGAATCGGGGAGAAAGAGACCCAGTACTTC. The chain carries TRBV7-2 and TRBJ2-5; weak D call: TRBD2 (5 bases). The V end was cut by 0 bases, the J end by 3 bases, with 14 bases between. Germline CDR1 is SGHTA and CDR2 is FQGNSA. The CDR3 is 16 amino acids.

The J gene is TRBJ2-1, the V gene TRBV4-1; 13 nucleotides match TRBD2. Trimming removed 1 base from V and 5 bases from J; junction bases left unmatched: 11. Looked up from germline, CDR1 is MGHRA and CDR2 is YSYEKL. The CDR3 is 19 amino acids. The DNA for the CDR3 is TGCGCCAGCAGCCAAGGACTAGCGGGAGGATCTGGTGCCCACAATGAGCAGTTCTTC. This gives the protein CASSQGLAGGSGAHNEQFF.

This clone was seen a handful of times. The rearrangement links TRBV30 to TRBJ2-4, with TRBD2 matching 9 bases. Germline values: CDR1 GTSNPN, CDR2 SVGIG (reference sequence). V lost 7 bases and J lost 7; bases outside the gene matches: 2. CDR3 length: 11 residues. The CDR3 is CASGLANIQYF. As DNA, the CDR3 is TGTGCCTCCGGACTAGCGAACATTCAGTACTTC.

This clone turned up a few times. The rearrangement uses TRBV5-4 and TRBJ1-3; D may be TRBD1 (6 bases). This CDR3 is built from 13 residues. Trimming cost V 4 bases and J 8 bases, with 13 bases left between them. Germline values: CDR1 SGHNT, CDR2 YYREEE (reference sequence). The CDR3 spells CASSRGGGDTIYF. CDR3 nucleotides: TGTGCCAGCAGCCGAGGAGGGGGTGACACCATATATTTT.

The CDR3 bases are TGCGCCAGCAGCCCTGGACTAGAAACGTACCAAGAGACCCAGTACTTC. Its protein is CASSPGLETYQETQYF. The chain joins TRBV5-1 to TRBJ2-5; 7 positions agree with TRBD2. Germline assignment: CDR1 SGHRS and CDR2 YFSETQ. CDR3 length: 16 amino acids. V lost 4 bases and J lost 0; bases outside the gene matches: 9.

V gene TRBV7-8 combines with J gene TRBJ2-7; D not resolved. Germline V gives CDR1 SGHVS, CDR2 FQNEAQ. The CDR3 covers 14 residues. V shed 0 bases and J shed 3 bases, with 9 bases lying between them. CDR3 loop: CASSLAVTVYEQYF. The CDR3, as DNA: TGTGCCAGCAGCTTAGCTGTCACCGTCTACGAGCAGTACTTC.

V is TRBV10-3 and J is TRBJ2-3, with 8 bases matching TRBD2. The length of the CDR3 is 15 residues. The junction had 5 bases not matched to a gene; V was cut back by 3 bases and J by 3 bases. Germline V gene data show CDR1 as ENHRY and CDR2 as SYGVKD. In DNA form, the CDR3 reads TGTGCCATCAGTGATAGACTAGCGACAACAGATACGCAGTATTTT. Amino acids: CAISDRLATTDTQYF.

This clone has more than one count but fewer than ten. This chain links TRBV25-1 with TRBJ2-7, with D possibly being TRBD2 (8 bases). Germline assignment: CDR1 MGHDK and CDR2 SYGVNS. Trimming removed 2 bases at V and 5 bases at J, with 22 bases between. The CDR3 has 17 amino acids. The CDR3 region has the DNA TGTGCCAGCAGTGAACACAGGGGCGGACTAGCCCTCCACGAGCAGTACTTC. Translating gives CASSEHRGGLALHEQYF.

Note on this clone: The same CDR3 can be traced to other DNA sequences in this sample. The J gene is TRBJ1-1, the V gene TRBV5-1; 9 nucleotides match TRBD1. Germline values: CDR1 SGHRS, CDR2 YFSETQ. The junction had 1 base not matched to a gene; V was cut back by 3 bases and J by 1 base. This CDR3 comprises 14 residues. CDR3 loop: CASSWGQGNTEAFF. The CDR3 bases are TGCGCCAGCAGCTGGGGACAGGGGAACACTGAAGCTTTCTTT.

The chain links TRBV19 to TRBJ1-5; D gene uncertain. The CDR3 runs to 12 residues. Per the germline V gene, CDR1 is LNHDA and CDR2 is SQIVND (reference sequence). V was clipped by 1 base and J by 6 bases, with 4 bases between them. For the CDR3, the DNA is TGTGCCAGTAGTATAGTGTTTCAGCCCCAGCATTTT. Protein product: CASSIVFQPQHF.

This clone has only a few counts. The V call is TRBV19, the J call TRBJ2-2; the D gene is possibly TRBD1 (6 bases). Trimming cost V 5 bases and J 3 bases, with 13 bases left between them. The length of the CDR3 is 15 residues. The germline CDR1 and CDR2 sequences are LNHDA and SQIVND (reference sequence). The CDR3 is CASSPGQSYTGELFF. The CDR3 nucleotides are TGTGCCAGTAGTCCCGGACAGTCCTACACCGGGGAGCTGTTTTTT.

A word on this clone: This CDR3 is also generated by other DNA sequences in the sample. The genes are TRBV28 and TRBJ1-2; TRBD1 is a possible D gene (6 bases). Germline CDR1 MDHEN, CDR2 SYDVKM. This CDR3 spans 13 amino acids. Trimming took off 3 bases at V and 2 bases at J, with 7 bases between the two ends. In DNA, the CDR3 is TGTGCCAGCAGTTTGAGGGGGAACTATGGCTACACCTTC. Translation gives CASSLRGNYGYTF.

The rearrangement links TRBV30 to TRBJ2-5, with 7 bases matching TRBD1. CDR1 and CDR2 (germline): GTSNPN, SVGIG (reference sequence). Trimming cost V 2 bases and J 1 base; bases outside gene matches: 7. The CDR3 runs 15 residues. The DNA for the CDR3 is TGTGCCTGGAGTTTCCCAGGGGGACCCCAAGAGACCCAGTACTTC. It is translated as CAWSFPGGPQETQYF.

The V gene is TRBV6-1, the J gene TRBJ2-7; possibly TRBD2 for D (6 bases). The V gene lost 6 bases and the J gene lost 6 bases, with 12 bases spanning the gap. The CDR3 is made up of 12 amino acids. Germline V CDR1 and CDR2: MNHNS, SASEGT. The CDR3 loop is CASSLDGGEQYF. The CDR3, as DNA: TGTGCCAGCAGCCTGGACGGGGGCGAGCAGTACTTC.

The genes are TRBV9 and TRBJ2-7, with 12 bases aligning to TRBD1. This CDR3 contains 16 residues. Germline values: CDR1 SGDLS, CDR2 YYNGEE. V dropped 4 bases and J dropped 1; count of bases not matched to a gene: 6. The CDR3 is CASSIGTGGSSYEQYF. CDR3 in DNA: TGTGCCAGCAGCATAGGGACAGGGGGCTCGTCCTACGAGCAGTACTTC. Looking up the rest from reference TRBV9 and TRBJ2-7 gives the full variable domain: DSGVTQTPKHLITATGQRVTLRCSPRSGDLSVYWYQQSLDQGLQFLIQYYNGEERAKGNILERFSAQQFPDLHSELNLSSLELGDSALYFCASSIGTGGSSYEQYFGPGTRLTVT.

The chain employs TRBV29-1 and TRBJ1-1; D may be TRBD1 (6 bases). CDR3 length: 13 amino acids. Germline values: CDR1 SQVTM, CDR2 ANQGSEA. V dropped 7 bases and J dropped 5 bases, with 17 bases sitting between them. In DNA form, the CDR3 reads TGCAGCGCGGCGCAGGGGTCGGGGACTGAAGCTTTCTTT. Residues: CSAAQGSGTEAFF.